The T cell receptor (beta chain) under discussion was sequenced for a study of T cell repertoires in aging, cancer and after chemotherapy. Study information: Patients with chronic lymphocytic leukemia were sampled before and after fludarabine- or bendamustine-based chemotherapy. Study-level results: In each cancer cohort, median generation probability increased across chemotherapy, suggesting thymic output rebounded. Hematological cancer patients had lymphoid organ infiltration that may impair thymic emigration or T cell expansion. In cancer patients, declining TCR diversity with age involved lost richness and lost evenness.

The template was genomic DNA from peripheral blood, not RNA. Rearranged V-D-J TRB sequences were amplified with a mixed TRB-A/B primer pool. TCRdb called the multiplex PCR reads again in MiXCR, with one record for every CDR3 protein. The sample carries more than 6,500 distinct CDR3 sequences, 22% recorded once. This clonotype is medium-sized (0.01 to 0.1%) by share. Antigen unknown. This receptor was identified in a human donor with a blood cancer. Sequencing was performed on blood.

CDR3 in DNA: TGTGCCACCAGCAGAGAGGGGGGTGTAGGAAACACCATATATTTT. Amino acids: CATSREGGVGNTIYF. The chain employs TRBV15 and TRBJ1-3; perhaps TRBD1 as D (5 bases). This CDR3 has 15 residues. Per the germline V gene, CDR1 is LNHNV and CDR2 is YYDKDF (reference sequence). Trimming left V 0 bases short and J 4 bases short, with 10 bases between.